Described below is a single TCR beta chain sequence and its context. Its antigen remains unknown. The record originates from a study of identical twins. Study observations and caveats: Models predicted less out-of-frame TCR alpha sharing in monozygotic twins than was found.

All donors comprised healthy Caucasians. The authors used template switching to add a universal primer site and gave cDNA unique molecular identifiers. TCRdb re-derived calls from the 5' RACE reads in MiXCR, one entry per CDR3 protein. The sample holds 450,000 or so distinct CDR3 sequences; approximately 15% are singletons and the top ten take roughly 0.5%. CDR1 and CDR2 from the germline V gene are SGHRS and YFSETQ. This CDR3 region has 14 residues. The germline V and J ends were trimmed by 2 bases and 4 bases, with 12 bases remaining between them. The same sample was also used in a study of yellow fever vaccine responses in identical twins. As that report states: Reports say the vaccine T cell response in twins looked partly convergent and partly personalized.

The rearrangement joins TRBV5-1 to TRBJ1-2; D perhaps matches TRBD1 (5 bases). Source material: CD4+ T cells sorted from blood. The receptor was derived from a woman younger than 35 in good health. The DNA for the CDR3 is TGCGCCAGCAGCTTCAACCAGGGTTCCTATGGCTACACCTTC. Translating it yields CASSFNQGSYGYTF.